A single sample is the source of the 13 T cell receptor beta chains below, sequenced in a study of blood T cell repertoires in COVID-19. Repertoires were generated with immunoSEQ multiplex PCR, while TCRdb's copy carries only in-frame clones and drops some. The data contain some 100,000 clones, 85% to 90% of them seen just once; the ten biggest clones take up approximately 4.8%. Sequenced input: peripheral blood. Receptor source: a woman of 80 years or more with active COVID-19.

The rearrangement uses TRBV4-3 and TRBJ2-1, with 8 bases lining up with TRBD2. Trimming cost V 0 bases and J 7 bases; bases outside gene matches: 11. CDR1 is LGHNA, CDR2 YSLEER, per germline. This CDR3 is 17 amino acids long. CDR3 bases: TGCGCCAGCAGCCAAGAATTGAGCGGGAGCCCCTTGAATGAGCAGTTCTTC. It is translated as CASSQELSGSPLNEQFF.

The V and J genes are TRBV5-1 and TRBJ2-1; the match to TRBD2 covers 13 bases. The CDR3 sequence is 13 residues long. CDR1 SGHRS and CDR2 YFSETQ come from the germline V gene. Trimming removed 7 bases from V and 9 bases from J; junction bases left unmatched: 4. DNA of the CDR3: TGCGCCAGCGGACTAGCGGGAGATGGTGAGCAGTTCTTC. Translation gives CASGLAGDGEQFF.

The chain combines TRBV7-6 with TRBJ2-5, with a tentative D call TRBD2 (6 bases). Germline CDR1 reads SGHVS; CDR2 reads FNYEAQ. The CDR3 consists of 15 residues. V was trimmed by 10 bases and J by 1 base, leaving 19 bases between them. In DNA form, the CDR3 reads TGTGCCACAGGTCCTTGGGGGGTTAGCCAAGAGACCCAGTACTTC. This codes for CATGPWGVSQETQYF.

This chain uses TRBV6-5 with TRBJ2-1; possible D gene TRBD2, 6 bases. Trimming cost V 2 bases and J 2 bases, with 7 bases left between them. Germline loops: CDR1 MNHEY, CDR2 SVGAGI. The CDR3 totals 14 residues. For the CDR3, the DNA is TGTGCCAGCAGTTACGGCGGGGCCTACAATGAGCAGTTCTTC. Translating gives CASSYGGAYNEQFF.

The chain is built from TRBV19 and TRBJ1-2; 8 bases are a match to TRBD1. CDR1 is LNHDA, CDR2 SQIVND, per germline (reference sequence). The CDR3 extends over 13 amino acids. Trimming cost V 6 bases and J 4 bases; bases outside gene matches: 4. The CDR3 region has the DNA TGTGCCAGTAGCCGACAGGGGACCTATGGCTACACCTTC. Translated: CASSRQGTYGYTF.

The chain links TRBV6-2 or TRBV6-3 to TRBJ2-3; possibly TRBD2 for D (6 bases). Trimming left V 7 bases short and J 4 bases short, with 15 bases between. CDR1 and CDR2 (germline): MNHEY, SVGEGT. The CDR3 consists of 14 residues. CDR3 amino acids: CASTPLAWADTQYF. DNA of the CDR3: TGTGCCAGCACCCCACTAGCTTGGGCAGATACGCAGTATTTT.

This chain joins TRBV10-3 and TRBJ1-2; 8 bases match TRBD1. Germline-derived CDR1 and CDR2 are ENHRY and SYGVKD. The CDR3 contains 13 residues. V was pared by 7 bases and J by 7 bases, with 8 bases of the junction left unmatched. The CDR3 loop is CAITFDRGIGYTF. In nucleotides, the CDR3 is TGTGCCATCACCTTCGACAGGGGAATTGGCTACACCTTC.

The chain is built from TRBV27 and TRBJ2-5; D may be TRBD1 (6 bases). V was cut by 7 bases and J by 4 bases, with 13 bases left in between. Germline-derived CDR1 and CDR2 are MNHEY and SMNVEV (reference sequence). The CDR3 has 13 amino acids. The CDR3 loop is CASKGGDLETQYF. The CDR3 DNA follows: TGTGCCAGCAAAGGGGGAGATTTAGAGACCCAGTACTTC.

The V and J genes are TRBV10-3 and TRBJ2-7, with D maybe TRBD1 (6 bases). CDR3 length: 14 amino acids. Germline values: CDR1 ENHRY, CDR2 SYGVKD. Trimming cost V 7 bases and J 2 bases, with 15 bases left between them. This CDR3 reads CAITLTGYPYEQYF. The CDR3 DNA is TGTGCCATCACCTTAACAGGGTACCCCTACGAGCAGTACTTC.

CDR3 sequence: CAIQDTVGTEAFF. The CDR3, as DNA: TGTGCCATCCAGGACACCGTGGGCACTGAAGCTTTCTTT. The gene calls are TRBV10-3 and TRBJ1-1; a weak D match, TRBD1 (5 bases). Trimming removed 8 bases from V and 4 bases from J, with 14 bases in between. Germline V lookup: CDR1 ENHRY, CDR2 SYGVKD. The CDR3 extends over 13 amino acids.

There are a few counts of this clone. J is TRBJ1-2 and V is TRBV29-1; D remains unclear. This CDR3 is 15 amino acids long. V was clipped by 0 bases and J by 0 bases, with 11 bases between them. The germline CDR1 and CDR2 sequences are SQVTM and ANQGSEA. CDR3 nucleotide sequence: TGCAGCGTTGAAGACCCCAGACTGACTAACTATGGCTACACCTTC. Its translation: CSVEDPRLTNYGYTF.

The CDR3: CASSLRRSGRGGSYEQYF. CDR3 nucleotides: TGTGCCAGCAGCTTAAGGCGAAGCGGGAGGGGGGGTTCCTACGAGCAGTACTTC. The V and J genes are TRBV11-2 and TRBJ2-7, with 10 bases lining up with TRBD2. J gave up 1 base and V 2 bases, and 11 bases lay outside the gene matches. From germline, CDR1 is SGHAT and CDR2 FQNNGV. CDR3 length equals 18 residues.

This chain uses TRBV6-5 with TRBJ2-7, with 8 bases identical to TRBD1. Trimming cost V 6 bases and J 2 bases; bases outside gene matches: 9. Germline values: CDR1 MNHEY, CDR2 SVGAGI. The CDR3 loop spans 15 amino acids. The CDR3 is CASSKGTGAPYEQYF. The CDR3 nucleotides are TGTGCCAGCAGCAAAGGGACAGGCGCCCCCTACGAGCAGTACTTC.